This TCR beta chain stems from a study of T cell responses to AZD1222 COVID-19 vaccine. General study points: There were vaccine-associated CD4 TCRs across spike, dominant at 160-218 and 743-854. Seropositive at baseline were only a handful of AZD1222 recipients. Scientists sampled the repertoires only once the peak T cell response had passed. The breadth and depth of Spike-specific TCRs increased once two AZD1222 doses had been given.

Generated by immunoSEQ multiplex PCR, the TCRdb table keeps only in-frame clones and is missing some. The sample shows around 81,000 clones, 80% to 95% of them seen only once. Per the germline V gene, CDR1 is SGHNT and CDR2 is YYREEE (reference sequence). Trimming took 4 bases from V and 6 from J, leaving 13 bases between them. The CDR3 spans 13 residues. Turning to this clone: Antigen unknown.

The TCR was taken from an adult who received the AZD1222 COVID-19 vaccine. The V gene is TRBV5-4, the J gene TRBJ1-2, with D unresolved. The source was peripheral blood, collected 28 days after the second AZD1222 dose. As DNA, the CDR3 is TGTGCCAGCAGCCTCGACCGGACGGATGGCTACACCTTC. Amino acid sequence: CASSLDRTDGYTF.